The 19 T cell receptor beta chains listed next were all sequenced from one sample in a study of T cells in Graves' hyperthyroidism and ophthalmopathy. Amplification targeted TCR beta CDR3 regions from RNA transcripts. The TCR CDR3 first-round RT-PCR relied on the HTBI primer set. Using its own MiXCR run on the multiplex PCR reads, TCRdb lists one record per CDR3 protein. The sample lists 350,000 to 400,000 distinct CDR3 sequences, 19% occurring once. The sample consisted of blood. The receptors originated from a woman in her late teens or twenties with Graves' hyperthyroidism.

This clonotype was seen many times. The gene calls are TRBV2 and TRBJ1-3; TRBD1 agrees at 9 bases. Germline V gene data show CDR1 as SNHLY and CDR2 as FYNNEI. The CDR3 is 14 residues long. J lost 4 bases, V lost 10 bases, and 8 bases had no gene match. CDR3 DNA: TGTGCCATGAAAGGGACAGGGAGCGGAAACACCATATATTTT. Its translation: CAMKGTGSGNTIYF. The entire variable domain, with the rest obtained from reference TRBV2 and TRBJ1-3, is as follows: EPEVTQTPSHQVTQMGQEVILRCVPISNHLYFYWYRQILGQKVEFLVSFYNNEISEKSEIFDDQFSVERPDGSNFTLKIRSTKLEDSAMYFCAMKGTGSGNTIYFGEGSWLTVV.

This clonotype appeared many times. The rearrangement joins TRBV12-3 or TRBV12-4 to TRBJ1-5; D unclear. V was cut by 5 bases and J by 4 bases, with 3 bases left in between. The CDR3 is 11 amino acids. CDR3 nucleotide sequence: TGTGCCAGCAGTAAAAATCAGCCCCAGCATTTT. Translating gives CASSKNQPQHF.

This chain uses TRBV6-2 or TRBV6-3 with TRBJ1-2; tentative D call: TRBD1 (6 bases). The CDR3 has 14 amino acids. CDR1 MNHEY and CDR2 SVGEGT come from the germline V gene. Trimming cost V 6 bases and J 9 bases, with 20 bases left between them. The CDR3 bases are TGTGCCAGCAGCTTTACAGGGAACACTGACAGCTACACCTTC. It encodes CASSFTGNTDSYTF.

This clonotype was seen ten or more times. This chain connects TRBV27 to TRBJ1-1; D is unclear. The CDR3 sequence is 12 residues long. V dropped 4 bases and J dropped 11 bases, with 14 bases sitting between them. CDR1 MNHEY and CDR2 SMNVEV come from the germline V gene (reference sequence). The DNA of the CDR3 is TGTGCCAGCAGTTCCCGATTGACGGGGGCTTTCTTT. As protein: CASSSRLTGAFF.

This clonotype has at least ten counts. V usage is TRBV27 and J usage is TRBJ1-1, with unresolved D. The germline V and J ends were trimmed by 8 bases and 0 bases, with 13 bases remaining between them. The CDR3 length is 14 residues. Germline V gene sequence: CDR1 MNHEY, CDR2 SMNVEV (reference sequence). The CDR3 region is CASGLSEMNTEAFF. Written as DNA, the CDR3 is TGTGCCAGCGGCCTCTCAGAAATGAACACTGAAGCTTTCTTT.

This clonotype was picked up many times. The chain has TRBV7-8 and TRBJ1-2; D ambiguous. Per germline, CDR1 SGHVS and CDR2 FQNEAQ. V lost 5 bases to trimming and J lost 4 bases, with 11 bases between them. The CDR3 has 13 amino acids. The CDR3: CASSLRESYGYTF. The CDR3 nucleotides are TGTGCCAGCAGCCTAAGGGAGTCCTATGGCTACACCTTC.

In its sample, this clonotype was seen a few times. V is TRBV20-1 and J is TRBJ2-7; 8 nucleotides match TRBD1. Germline V gene lookup returns CDR1 DFQATT and CDR2 SNEGSKA (reference sequence). CDR3 length: 14 residues. V gave up 6 bases and J gave up 4 bases; unmatched junction bases: 11. CDR3 loop: CSAETGAGFYEQYF. As DNA, the CDR3 is TGCAGTGCCGAGACAGGGGCGGGATTTTACGAGCAGTACTTC.

The chain combines TRBV6-1 with TRBJ2-7; D tentatively fits TRBD1 or TRBD2 (5 bases each). V lost 1 base and J 5 bases, leaving 12 bases between the germline ends. The CDR3 runs 14 residues. Per germline, CDR1 MNHNS and CDR2 SASEGT. The CDR3 region has the DNA TGTGCCAGCAGTGAAGGGGGGTCTTCTAACGAGCAGTACTTC. Encoded protein: CASSEGGSSNEQYF.

This clonotype appeared many times. V gene TRBV24-1 combines with J gene TRBJ2-5; D remains ambiguous. CDR1 KGHDR and CDR2 SFDVKD come from the germline V gene. The CDR3 is made up of 16 amino acids. Between the trimmed V and J ends, which lost 3 bases and 5 bases, there was a span of 18 bases. For the CDR3, the DNA is TGTGCCACCAGTGATCCCACCGGTTATAACACCGAGACCCAGTACTTC. It encodes CATSDPTGYNTETQYF.

This clonotype came up a few times. With a much larger clone just one base away, this may be a read error. The DNA is left out, because the CDR3 cannot be placed on it with certainty; the CDR3 is given as TCRdb lists it. V is TRBV6-2 or TRBV6-3 and J is TRBJ1-3; the DNA was not compared with TRBD1, the D call given in the table. Both ends counted, the CDR3 spans 13 residues. Germline V gene data show CDR1 as MNHEY and CDR2 as SVGEGT. The CDR3 sequence: CASREVGTGTTYF.

This clonotype was recorded many times. This rearrangement joins TRBV19 to TRBJ1-2; the D is unclear. Trimming removed 5 bases at V and 1 base at J, with 11 bases between. The germline gives CDR1 LNHDA, CDR2 SQIVND (reference sequence). CDR3 size: 14 residues. DNA of the CDR3: TGTGCCAGTAGTTTCGCGGGGAGTAACTATGGCTACACCTTC. Its translation: CASSFAGSNYGYTF.

Many counts were recorded for this clonotype. The chain uses TRBV6-1 and TRBJ1-3; D is unresolved. The CDR3 spans 14 residues. Germline-derived CDR1 and CDR2 are MNHNS and SASEGT. V gave up 8 bases and J gave up 0 bases, with 11 bases separating them. The CDR3 reads CASARASSGNTIYF. The CDR3 DNA is TGTGCCAGCGCTAGGGCGAGCTCTGGAAACACCATATATTTT.

This clonotype was counted many times. This chain uses TRBV7-3 with TRBJ1-5, with D hard to call. The germline V gene has CDR1 SGHTA and CDR2 FQGTGA. With 1 base removed from V and 7 bases from J, the gap between germline ends came to 8 bases. The CDR3 extends over 13 amino acids. The CDR3 DNA reads TGTGCCAGCAGCTTAAATCCCTCACAGCCCCAGCATTTT. Translating gives CASSLNPSQPQHF.

Many counts were recorded for this clonotype. V and J are TRBV20-1 and TRBJ2-7; TRBD2 aligns across 15 bases. The germline V gene encodes CDR1 DFQATT and CDR2 SNEGSKA (reference sequence). This CDR3 has 20 amino acids. Losses at the gene ends were 0 bases for V and 0 bases for J; bases not matched to a gene: 12. CDR3 in DNA: TGCAGTGCTAGAGATCTGATACGGACTAGCGGGGGGGGATTCTCCTACGAGCAGTACTTC. Protein sequence: CSARDLIRTSGGGFSYEQYF.

This clonotype was counted a few times. One end of the junction varies from germline; a read error may be responsible. V usage is TRBV7-9 and J usage is TRBJ1-1; 7 nucleotides align to TRBD1. CDR3 length: 15 amino acids. CDR1 is SEHNR and CDR2 is FQNEAQ in the germline V gene (reference sequence). The CDR3: CASSPPETGNPEAFF. CDR3 DNA: TGTGCCAGCAGCCCGCCGGAGACAGGGAACCCTGAAGCTTTCTTT.

This clonotype has at least ten counts. The chain joins TRBV28 to TRBJ1-1; possibly TRBD1 for D (5 bases). CDR1 MDHEN and CDR2 SYDVKM come from the germline V gene. V lost 2 bases, J lost 4 bases, and 17 bases lay in between. The CDR3 has 16 residues. CDR3 sequence: CASSLMFGAEGTEAFF. The CDR3 nucleotides read TGTGCCAGCAGTTTAATGTTTGGGGCGGAGGGCACTGAAGCTTTCTTT.

This clonotype was picked up many times. The J gene is TRBJ2-7, the V gene TRBV28; 7 positions agree with TRBD1. The CDR3 totals 13 residues. With V trimmed by 8 bases and J by 7 bases, 11 bases remained unmatched. Germline V gives CDR1 MDHEN, CDR2 SYDVKM. The DNA of the CDR3 is TGTGCCAGCCAGGACAGGCCCAGTTCGGAGCAGTACTTC. The encoded protein is CASQDRPSSEQYF.

The table lists this clonotype with a few counts. The rearrangement uses TRBV24-1 and TRBJ1-5, with 7 nucleotides matching TRBD1. Trimming removed 7 bases from V and 6 bases from J; junction bases left unmatched: 8. The CDR3 runs to 14 residues. In germline, CDR1 is KGHDR, CDR2 SFDVKD. CDR3 sequence reads: CATSLGGSGQPQHF. For the CDR3, the DNA is TGTGCCACCAGCCTAGGGGGCTCGGGTCAGCCCCAGCATTTT.

This clonotype has ten or more counts. The chain couples TRBV6-5 to TRBJ1-1, with D unresolved. Germline loops: CDR1 MNHEY, CDR2 SVGAGI. The germline V and J ends were trimmed by 0 bases and 1 base, with 9 bases remaining between them. The CDR3 spans 15 residues. The CDR3 sequence is CASSYSLSPNTEAFF. The DNA of the CDR3 is TGTGCCAGCAGTTACTCGCTTTCTCCGAACACTGAAGCTTTCTTT.